The next 20 T cell receptor beta chains were all read from a single sample in a study of T cells after yellow fever vaccination. TCRdb called the 5' RACE reads again in MiXCR, with one record for every CDR3 protein. The repertoire holds about 580,000 distinct CDR3 sequences, around a sixth seen once, with 15% to 20% in the top ten. Sequences were derived from PBMCs, sampled 5 days after the first yellow fever vaccination. The receptors stem from a man younger than 35 who received the YFV17D yellow fever vaccine.

The CDR3 spells CASSYRGPYEQYV. CDR3 bases: TGTGCCAGCAGCTACCGGGGGCCCTACGAGCAGTACGTC. V gene TRBV6-5 combines with J gene TRBJ2-7; D may correspond to TRBD1 or TRBD2 (6 bases each). With 6 bases removed from V and 2 bases from J, the gap between germline ends came to 11 bases. Germline assignment: CDR1 MNHEY and CDR2 SVGAGI. This CDR3 has 13 amino acids.

CDR3 in amino acids: CASSNRDMVYTEAFF. The CDR3 DNA sequence: TGTGCCAGCAGTAACCGGGACATGGTGTATACTGAAGCTTTCTTT. The V gene is TRBV6-5, the J gene TRBJ1-1, with D maybe TRBD1 (6 bases). This CDR3 contains 15 residues. V was shortened by 5 bases and J by 5 bases, with 18 bases between the two germline ends. Germline V gene sequence: CDR1 MNHEY, CDR2 SVGAGI.

This chain connects TRBV5-1 to TRBJ1-1; TRBD1 is a possible D gene (6 bases). The CDR3 extends over 13 amino acids. Germline CDR1 SGHRS, CDR2 YFSETQ. Trimming took off 0 bases at V and 10 bases at J, with 13 bases between the two ends. DNA for the CDR3: TGCGCCAGCAGCTTGGAGGGGGACGTAAGAGCTTTCTTT. Translated: CASSLEGDVRAFF.

The chain is built from TRBV20-1 and TRBJ2-7; the match to TRBD1 covers 10 bases. The germline CDR1 and CDR2 sequences are DFQATT and SNEGSKA (reference sequence). The CDR3 is 15 residues long. V lost 3 bases, J lost 7 bases, and 12 bases stayed unmatched. The CDR3 DNA sequence: TGCAGTGCTAGGCCTCAGGGACAGGGGTTAAGGGAGCAGTACTTC. It codes for CSARPQGQGLREQYF.

Concerning this clonotype itself: One junction end disagrees with the germline gene, perhaps due to a read error. The chain carries TRBV30 and TRBJ2-6, with D hard to call. Germline CDR1 and CDR2: GTSNPN and SVGIG (reference sequence). This CDR3 has 12 amino acids. The CDR3: CALESGANVLTF. The CDR3 DNA reads as TGCGCCTTAGAATCCGGGGCCAACGTCCTGACTTTC.

The V gene is TRBV4-1, the J gene TRBJ1-5; D not resolved. This CDR3 region has 15 residues. Germline assignment: CDR1 MGHRA and CDR2 YSYEKL. V gave up 2 bases and J gave up 2 bases, with 10 bases separating them. DNA of the CDR3: TGCGCCAGCAGCCAAATTCCGGGCGGCAATCAGCCCCAGCATTTT. Protein product: CASSQIPGGNQPQHF.

This clonotype was seen more than once but under ten times. This sequence joins TRBV6-2 or TRBV6-3 and TRBJ2-2, with D possibly TRBD1 on 6 matching bases. CDR1 and CDR2 from the germline V gene are MNHEY and SVGEGT. The V and J ends lost 0 bases and 1 base respectively, with 12 bases between them. The CDR3 sequence is 17 residues long. CDR3 nucleotides: TGTGCCAGCAGTTACTCGGGGACATATCAGAACACCGGGGAGCTGTTTTTT. This sequence encodes CASSYSGTYQNTGELFF.

The chain is built from TRBV27 and TRBJ2-7; tentatively, D is TRBD1 (6 bases). V gave up 5 bases and J gave up 2 bases, with 13 bases separating them. CDR1 is MNHEY and CDR2 is SMNVEV in the germline V gene (reference sequence). CDR3 length: 14 residues. CDR3 nucleotides: TGTGCCAGCAGTCAACAGGGTAGCGCCTACGAGCAGTACGTC. It is translated as CASSQQGSAYEQYV.

The CDR3 loop is CAISGDRGRDGYTF. The CDR3 DNA sequence: TGTGCCATCAGTGGTGACAGGGGAAGGGATGGCTACACCTTC. The J gene is TRBJ1-2, the V gene TRBV10-3, with 8 bases identical to TRBD1. CDR3 size: 14 residues. V dropped 4 bases and J dropped 6; count of bases not matched to a gene: 7. The germline gives CDR1 ENHRY, CDR2 SYGVKD.

In this sample, this clonotype turned up a few times. The gene calls are TRBV6-2 or TRBV6-3 and TRBJ2-7; TRBD2 might be the D (7 bases). This CDR3 contains 15 residues. Trimming shortened V by 3 bases and J by 2 bases, and 14 bases separated the two germline ends. Germline CDR1 reads MNHEY; CDR2 reads SVGEGT. The CDR3 nucleotides read TGTGCCAGCAGTTATATGGCGGGGGCCCCCTACGAGCAGTACTTC. This translates into CASSYMAGAPYEQYF.

The chain joins TRBV5-6 to TRBJ2-7; D remains ambiguous. The CDR3 is 14 amino acids. Germline CDR1 SGHDT, CDR2 YYEEEE. V gave up 4 bases and J gave up 5 bases, with 16 bases separating them. This CDR3 is CASSRPNSVDEQYV. For the CDR3, the DNA is TGTGCCAGCAGCCGCCCGAACTCCGTCGACGAGCAGTACGTC.

This clonotype has only a few counts. The chain employs TRBV5-5 and TRBJ1-5; 9 nucleotides agree with TRBD1. This CDR3 spans 15 amino acids. The germline gives CDR1 SGHKS, CDR2 YYEKEE (reference sequence). The V and J ends lost 1 base and 5 bases, in that order; junction bases with no gene match: 4. CDR3 region: CASSLNRGRDQPQHF. For the CDR3, the DNA is TGTGCCAGCAGCTTGAACAGGGGGCGTGATCAGCCCCAGCATTTT.

This chain links TRBV14 with TRBJ1-1, with D unresolved. CDR3 length: 17 amino acids. V lost 1 base and J lost 1, with 16 bases in between. Germline V gene lookup returns CDR1 SGHDN and CDR2 FVKESK. The CDR3 sequence is CASSQVPQGRRNTEAFF. The CDR3, as DNA: TGTGCCAGCAGCCAAGTGCCCCAAGGTAGAAGGAACACTGAAGCTTTCTTT.

This clonotype was observed a few times. The rearrangement uses TRBV10-3 and TRBJ1-1, with D unresolved. Trimming took 3 bases from V and 1 from J, leaving 9 bases between them. The CDR3 consists of 14 residues. Germline V CDR1 and CDR2: ENHRY, SYGVKD. The CDR3 sequence: CAISERTANTEAFF. CDR3 coding DNA: TGTGCCATCAGTGAAAGGACGGCGAACACTGAAGCTTTCTTT.

The V gene is TRBV20-1, the J gene TRBJ1-4; the match to TRBD1 covers 8 bases. V lost 1 base and J lost 8; bases outside the gene matches: 6. This CDR3 region has 14 residues. Looked up from germline, CDR1 is DFQATT and CDR2 is SNEGSKA (reference sequence). The CDR3, as DNA: TGCAGTGCTAGAGTGGTGACAGGGGTCGAAAAACTGTTTTTT. It is translated as CSARVVTGVEKLFF.

This clonotype has only a few counts. The chain couples TRBV3-1 to TRBJ1-1, with a tentative D call TRBD1 (5 bases). The CDR3 loop spans 14 amino acids. Germline assignment: CDR1 LGHDT and CDR2 YNNKEL (reference sequence). V was pared by 6 bases and J by 3 bases, with 14 bases between. CDR3 region: CASRGPGVDTEAFF. CDR3 bases: TGTGCCAGCAGGGGGCCGGGGGTAGACACTGAAGCTTTCTTT. The complete variable domain, with remaining parts taken from reference TRBV3-1 and TRBJ1-1, reads DTAVSQTPKYLVTQMGNDKSIKCEQNLGHDTMYWYKQDSKKFLKIMFSYNNKELIINETVPNRFSPKSPDKAHLNLHINSLELGDSAVYFCASRGPGVDTEAFFGQGTRLTVV.

This chain joins TRBV3-1 and TRBJ2-1; maybe TRBD1 (5 bases). CDR1 and CDR2 (germline): LGHDT, YNNKEL (reference sequence). Trimming cost V 4 bases and J 3 bases, with 13 bases left between them. This CDR3 contains 15 residues. The CDR3 region is CASSLTGSVYNEQFF. CDR3 sequence (DNA): TGTGCCAGCAGCCTCACAGGATCTGTCTACAATGAGCAGTTCTTC.

This clonotype has more than one count but fewer than ten. The V gene is TRBV5-1, the J gene TRBJ2-2; D might be TRBD1 (6 bases). There are 15 residues in the CDR3. The V end was cut by 7 bases, the J end by 7 bases, with 20 bases between. Germline V gene sequence: CDR1 SGHRS, CDR2 YFSETQ. The CDR3 sequence: CASVDLAGDYGELFF. As DNA, the CDR3 is TGCGCCAGCGTCGATTTGGCAGGGGATTACGGGGAGCTGTTTTTT.

V is TRBV7-9 and J is TRBJ1-5; D unresolved. Trimming took off 7 bases at V and 2 bases at J, with 12 bases between the two ends. The CDR3 consists of 14 residues. Germline CDR1 is SEHNR and CDR2 is FQNEAQ (reference sequence). The CDR3 region is CASKRADGNQPQHF. CDR3 bases: TGTGCCAGCAAGCGGGCGGATGGCAATCAGCCCCAGCATTTT.

This chain uses TRBV10-3 with TRBJ2-4; D remains ambiguous. Per the germline V gene, CDR1 is ENHRY and CDR2 is SYGVKD. The CDR3 loop spans 16 amino acids. The germline V and J ends were trimmed by 4 bases and 2 bases, with 15 bases remaining between them. CDR3 coding DNA: TGTGCCATCAGTGCAGGCGGAGAGGTTTCCAAAAACATTCAGTACTTC. It is translated as CAISAGGEVSKNIQYF.